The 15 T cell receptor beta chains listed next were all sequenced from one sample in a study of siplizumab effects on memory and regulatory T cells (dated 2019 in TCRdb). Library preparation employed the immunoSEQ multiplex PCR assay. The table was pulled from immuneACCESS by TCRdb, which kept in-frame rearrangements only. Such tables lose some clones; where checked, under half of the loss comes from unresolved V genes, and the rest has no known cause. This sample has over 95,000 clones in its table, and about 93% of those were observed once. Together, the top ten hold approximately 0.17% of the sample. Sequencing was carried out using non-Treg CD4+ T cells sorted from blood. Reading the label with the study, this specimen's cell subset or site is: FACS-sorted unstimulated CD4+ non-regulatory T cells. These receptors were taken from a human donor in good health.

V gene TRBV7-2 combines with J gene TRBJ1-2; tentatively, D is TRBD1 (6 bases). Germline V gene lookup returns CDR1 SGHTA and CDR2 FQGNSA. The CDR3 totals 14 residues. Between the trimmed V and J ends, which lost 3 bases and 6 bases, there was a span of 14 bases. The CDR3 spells CASSFYNREDGYTF. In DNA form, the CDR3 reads TGTGCCAGCAGCTTCTATAACAGGGAGGATGGCTACACCTTC.

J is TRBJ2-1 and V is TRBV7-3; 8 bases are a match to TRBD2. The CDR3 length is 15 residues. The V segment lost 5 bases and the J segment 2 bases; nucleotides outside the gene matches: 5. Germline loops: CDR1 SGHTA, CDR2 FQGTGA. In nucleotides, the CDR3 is TGTGCCAGCAGCGATCGGGGGGGCACCTACAATGAGCAGTTCTTC. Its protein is CASSDRGGTYNEQFF. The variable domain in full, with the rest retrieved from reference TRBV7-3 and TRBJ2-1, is GAGVSQTPSNKVTEKGKYVELRCDPISGHTALYWYRQSLGQGPEFLIYFQGTGAADDSGLPNDRFFAVRPEGSVSTLKIQRTERGDSAVYLCASSDRGGTYNEQFFGPGTRLTVL.

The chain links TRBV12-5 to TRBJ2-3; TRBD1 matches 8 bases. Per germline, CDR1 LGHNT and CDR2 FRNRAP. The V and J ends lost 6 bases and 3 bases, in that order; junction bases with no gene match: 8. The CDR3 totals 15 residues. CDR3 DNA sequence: TGTGCTAGTGGGGGAACTCAGGGGGCGACAGATACGCAGTATTTT. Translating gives CASGGTQGATDTQYF.

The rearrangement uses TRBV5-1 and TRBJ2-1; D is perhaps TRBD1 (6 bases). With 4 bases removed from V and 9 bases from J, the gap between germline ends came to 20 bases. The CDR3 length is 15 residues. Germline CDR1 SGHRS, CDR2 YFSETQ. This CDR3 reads CASSPQGPEKSEQFF. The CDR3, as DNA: TGCGCCAGCAGCCCGCAGGGGCCAGAGAAGAGTGAGCAGTTCTTC.

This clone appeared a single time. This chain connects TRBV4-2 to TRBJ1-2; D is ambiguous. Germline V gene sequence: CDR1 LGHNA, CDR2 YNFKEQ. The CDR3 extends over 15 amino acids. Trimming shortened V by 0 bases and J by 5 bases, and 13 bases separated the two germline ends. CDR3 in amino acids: CASSQESGLLYGYTF. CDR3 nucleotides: TGTGCCAGCAGCCAAGAGTCAGGATTACTTTATGGCTACACCTTC.

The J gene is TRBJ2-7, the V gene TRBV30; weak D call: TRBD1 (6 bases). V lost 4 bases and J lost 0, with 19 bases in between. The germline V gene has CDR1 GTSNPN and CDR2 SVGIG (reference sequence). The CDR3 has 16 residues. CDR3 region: CAWTDLRGWSSYEQYF. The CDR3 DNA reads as TGTGCCTGGACCGACCTCAGGGGCTGGAGCTCCTACGAGCAGTACTTC.

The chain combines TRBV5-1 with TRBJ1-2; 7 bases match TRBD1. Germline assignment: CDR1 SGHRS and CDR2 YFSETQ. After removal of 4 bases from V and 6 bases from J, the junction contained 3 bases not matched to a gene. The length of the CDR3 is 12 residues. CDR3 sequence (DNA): TGCGCCAGCAGCGCGGGACAGAATGGCTACACCTTC. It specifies CASSAGQNGYTF. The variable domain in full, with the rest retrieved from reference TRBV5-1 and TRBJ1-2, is KAGVTQTPRYLIKTRGQQVTLSCSPISGHRSVSWYQQTPGQGLQFLFEYFSETQRNKGNFPGRFSGRQFSNSRSEMNVSTLELGDSALYLCASSAGQNGYTFGSGTRLTVV.

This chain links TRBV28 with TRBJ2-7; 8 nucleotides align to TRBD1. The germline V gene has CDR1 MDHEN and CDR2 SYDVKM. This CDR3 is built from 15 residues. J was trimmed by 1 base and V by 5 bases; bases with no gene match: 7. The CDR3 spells CASSPADRVSYEQYF. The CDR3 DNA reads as TGTGCCAGCAGTCCCGCGGACAGGGTATCCTACGAGCAGTACTTC.

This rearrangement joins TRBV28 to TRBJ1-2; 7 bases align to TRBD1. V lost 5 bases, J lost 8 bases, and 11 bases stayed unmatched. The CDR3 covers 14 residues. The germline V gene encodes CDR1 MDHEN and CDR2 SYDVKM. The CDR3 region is CASSNSDRAKGYTF. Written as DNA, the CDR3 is TGTGCCAGCAGTAACTCCGACAGGGCAAAGGGCTACACCTTC.

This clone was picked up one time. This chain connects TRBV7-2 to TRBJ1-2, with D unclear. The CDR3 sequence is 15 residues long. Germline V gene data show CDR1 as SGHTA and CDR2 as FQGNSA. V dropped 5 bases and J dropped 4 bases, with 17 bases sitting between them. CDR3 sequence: CASSPEGSSGYGYTF. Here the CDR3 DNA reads TGTGCCAGCAGCCCCGAGGGCAGTTCCGGCTATGGCTACACCTTC.

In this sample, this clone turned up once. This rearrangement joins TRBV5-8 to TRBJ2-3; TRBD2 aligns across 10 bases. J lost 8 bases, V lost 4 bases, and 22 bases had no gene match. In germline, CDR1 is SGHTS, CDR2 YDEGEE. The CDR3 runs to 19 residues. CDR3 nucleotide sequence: TGTGCCAGCAGCCCTGACCGGGACACTTATAGCGGGGGGTCCGTTACGCAGTATTTT. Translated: CASSPDRDTYSGGSVTQYF.

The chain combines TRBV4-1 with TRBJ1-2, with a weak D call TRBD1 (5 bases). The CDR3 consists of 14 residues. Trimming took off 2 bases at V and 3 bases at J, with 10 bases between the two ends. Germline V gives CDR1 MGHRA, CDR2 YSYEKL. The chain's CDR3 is CASSQIGADYGYTF. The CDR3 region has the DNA TGCGCCAGCAGCCAAATTGGGGCGGACTATGGCTACACCTTC.

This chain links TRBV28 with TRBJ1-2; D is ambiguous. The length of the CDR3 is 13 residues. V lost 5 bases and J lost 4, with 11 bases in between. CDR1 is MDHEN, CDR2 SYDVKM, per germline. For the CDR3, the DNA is TGTGCCAGCAGTGTGTCCGCGCTCTATGGCTACACCTTC. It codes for CASSVSALYGYTF.

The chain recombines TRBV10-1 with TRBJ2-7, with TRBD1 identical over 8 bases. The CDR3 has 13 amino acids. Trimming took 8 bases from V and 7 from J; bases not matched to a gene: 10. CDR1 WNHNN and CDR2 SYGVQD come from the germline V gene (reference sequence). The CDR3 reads CASRNRQGREQYF. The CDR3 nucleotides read TGCGCCAGCCGTAACCGACAGGGGCGGGAGCAGTACTTC.

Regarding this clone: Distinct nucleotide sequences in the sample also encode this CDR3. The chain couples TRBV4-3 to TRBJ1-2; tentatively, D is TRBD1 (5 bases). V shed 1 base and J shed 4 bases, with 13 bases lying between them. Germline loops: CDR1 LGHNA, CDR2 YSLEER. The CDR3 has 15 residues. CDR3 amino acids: CASSQGGRELYGYTF. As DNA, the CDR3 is TGCGCCAGCAGCCAAGGCGGCAGGGAACTCTATGGCTACACCTTC.